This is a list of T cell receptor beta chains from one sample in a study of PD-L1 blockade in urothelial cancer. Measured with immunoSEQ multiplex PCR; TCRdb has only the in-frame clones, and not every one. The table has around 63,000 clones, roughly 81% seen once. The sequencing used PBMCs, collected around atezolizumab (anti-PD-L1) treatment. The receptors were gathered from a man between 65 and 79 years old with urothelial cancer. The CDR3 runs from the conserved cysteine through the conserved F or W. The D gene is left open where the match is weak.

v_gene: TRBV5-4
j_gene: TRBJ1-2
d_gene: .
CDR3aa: CASSLDPGPNGYTF

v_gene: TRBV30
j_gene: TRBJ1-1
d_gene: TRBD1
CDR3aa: CAWSSRTGKAFF

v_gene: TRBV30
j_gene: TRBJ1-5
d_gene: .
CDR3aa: CAWSMDCRNQPQHF

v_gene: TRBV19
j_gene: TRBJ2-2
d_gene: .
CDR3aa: CAANGGNTGELFF

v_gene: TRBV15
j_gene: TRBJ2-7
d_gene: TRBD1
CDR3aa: CATSRGGQGAREQYF

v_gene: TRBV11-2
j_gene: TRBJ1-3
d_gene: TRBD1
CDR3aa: CASSLRTGSGNTIYF

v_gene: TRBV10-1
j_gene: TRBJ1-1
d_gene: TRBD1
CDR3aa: CASSRDRTEAFF

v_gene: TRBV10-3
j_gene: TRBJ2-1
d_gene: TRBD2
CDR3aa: CATTGGAKINEQFF

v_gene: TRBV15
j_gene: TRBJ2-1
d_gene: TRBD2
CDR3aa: CATSTGLANNEQFF

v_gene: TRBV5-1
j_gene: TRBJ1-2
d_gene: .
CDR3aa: CASSLAAGTNYGYTF

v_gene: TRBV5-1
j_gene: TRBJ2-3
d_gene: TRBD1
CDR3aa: CASSLAGQGVTDTQYF